This paragraph covers one T cell receptor beta chain sequence. Its antigen is unknown. Unmatched junction bases numbered 7, after V lost 4 bases and J lost 3 bases. CDR3 length: 15 amino acids. Germline CDR1 reads SNHLY; CDR2 reads FYNNEI. Ipilimumab CTLA-4 blockade and focal radiation were given to patients with chemo-refractory metastatic non-small-cell lung cancer. This sample is drawn from a study of radiotherapy plus CTLA-4 blockade in lung cancer. On the study more broadly: Objective response was observed in around a sixth of patients, and disease control in approximately 30%.

Study-wide points: Tumor-derived TCR clones expanded in blood after radiotherapy plus ipilimumab. Early blood T cell clone changes and increased post-radiation serum interferon-beta were reportedly the strongest response predictors.

Sequencing used immunoSEQ multiplex PCR; TCRdb keeps in-frame clones, though not all of them. Of 100,000 to 150,000 clones listed, more than 80% were seen once; the top ten hold about 7%. This TCR derives from a human donor with non-small cell lung cancer that progressed on radiotherapy plus ipilimumab. This material consisted of peripheral blood, taken from a patient treated with radiotherapy plus ipilimumab. The V gene is TRBV2, the J gene TRBJ1-1; 8 positions agree with TRBD1. The CDR3 is CASSGSRGPDTEAFF. The CDR3 DNA reads TGTGCCAGCAGTGGCTCCAGGGGGCCGGACACTGAAGCTTTCTTT.